One and the same sample provided the 30 T cell receptor beta chains below, sequenced in a study. Amplification of TRBV12-4/TRBJ1-2 clonotypes used adaptor-ligated barcode primers. TCRdb re-called the multiplex PCR reads through MiXCR, storing one row per CDR3 protein. The data show 2,000 or so distinct CDR3 sequences, 1% to 1.5% seen once. The sequencing sample was made of naive CD4+ T cells sorted from blood. Specified subset: naive CD4+ T cells, CD4+CD45RA+CD25-. These receptors were taken from a female donor with breast cancer.

This clonotype is termed medium-sized (0.01 to 0.1%). The rearrangement joins TRBV12-3 or TRBV12-4 to TRBJ1-2; D uncertain. The CDR3 is 12 residues long. With 3 bases removed from V and 2 bases from J, the gap between germline ends came to 4 bases. CDR3 in DNA: TGTGCCAGCAGTTTCTCCAACTATGGCTACACCTTC. Translating gives CASSFSNYGYTF.

This clonotype is termed medium-sized. This chain connects TRBV12-3 or TRBV12-4 to TRBJ1-2, with a tentative D call TRBD1 (5 bases). The CDR3 extends over 17 amino acids. V was cut by 4 bases and J by 2 bases, with 20 bases left in between. In nucleotides, the CDR3 is TGTGCCAGCAGTTCGCTAAACTCGGGACTGACGAACTATGGCTACACCTTC. Protein sequence: CASSSLNSGLTNYGYTF.

This clonotype was seen a handful of times. This chain uses TRBV12-3 or TRBV12-4 with TRBJ1-2; D is undetermined. V lost 3 bases to trimming and J lost 4 bases, with 6 bases between them. The CDR3 contains 12 residues. CDR3 amino acids: CASSFFTYGYTF. The CDR3 region has the DNA TGTGCCAGCAGTTTCTTTACCTATGGCTACACCTTC.

Within the sample, this clonotype is medium-sized. At one of its ends the junction is not consistent with the germline gene, which may arise from a read error. The chain is built from TRBV12-3 or TRBV12-4 and TRBJ1-2; D gene unclear. The CDR3 has 14 amino acids. The chain's CDR3 is CASSLQLTNYGYIF. In nucleotides, the CDR3 is TGTGCCAGCAGTTTACAGCTCACTAACTATGGCTACATCTTC.

This clonotype is large (0.1 to 1%) in the sample. The V call is TRBV12-3 or TRBV12-4, the J call TRBJ1-2, with D tentatively TRBD1 (5 bases). The CDR3 runs 13 residues. V was pared by 5 bases and J by 7 bases, with 14 bases between. The CDR3 nucleotides read TGTGCCAGCAGTACGGGACTTCAAGGTGGCTACACCTTC. It specifies CASSTGLQGGYTF.

This clonotype was seen repeatedly, ten times or more. The chain recombines TRBV12-3 or TRBV12-4 with TRBJ1-2, with D hard to call. Trimming cost V 4 bases and J 4 bases, with 10 bases left between them. CDR3 length: 13 residues. CDR3 residues: CASSSPQVYGYTF. CDR3 coding DNA: TGTGCCAGCAGTTCTCCGCAGGTCTATGGCTACACCTTC.

This clonotype is labeled as medium-sized. The rearrangement uses TRBV12-3 or TRBV12-4 and TRBJ1-2; no definite D call. The CDR3 loop spans 13 amino acids. V dropped 4 bases and J dropped 0 bases, with 6 bases sitting between them. The chain's CDR3 is CASSSGANYGYTF. The CDR3, as DNA: TGTGCCAGCAGTTCTGGGGCTAACTATGGCTACACCTTC.

The V and J genes are TRBV12-3 or TRBV12-4 and TRBJ1-2; 8 nucleotides match TRBD1. CDR3 length equals 14 residues. V lost 4 bases to trimming and J lost 6 bases; unmatched junction nucleotides: 7. DNA for the CDR3: TGTGCCAGCAGTTCCCGGGACAGGTACGATGGCTACACCTTC. It is translated as CASSSRDRYDGYTF.

This clonotype rates as large. This chain joins TRBV12-3 or TRBV12-4 and TRBJ1-2; D unresolved. The CDR3 loop spans 14 amino acids. Trimming shortened V by 5 bases and J by 4 bases, and 14 bases separated the two germline ends. For the CDR3, the DNA is TGTGCCAGCAGTGAGCGTGGTGGGCTCTATGGCTACACCTTC. This codes for CASSERGGLYGYTF.

This clonotype counts as medium-sized. The chain carries TRBV12-3 or TRBV12-4 and TRBJ1-2; no definite D call. CDR3 length: 15 amino acids. Trimming removed 5 bases from V and 3 bases from J, with 16 bases in between. The CDR3: CASSLLSGFHYGYTF. CDR3 nucleotide sequence: TGTGCCAGCAGTCTACTCTCCGGCTTCCACTATGGCTACACCTTC.

In its sample, this clonotype is medium-sized. This sequence joins TRBV12-3 or TRBV12-4 and TRBJ1-2; D unresolved. Trimming pared 7 bases from V and 7 bases from J, leaving 16 bases between. The CDR3 runs to 13 residues. The CDR3 region has the DNA TGTGCCAGCACTCTTGACCCCGGACGTGGCTACACCTTC. It codes for CASTLDPGRGYTF.

This clonotype is medium-sized in the sample. The V call is TRBV12-3 or TRBV12-4, the J call TRBJ1-2, with D unclear. V shed 6 bases and J shed 0 bases, with 11 bases lying between them. The CDR3 runs to 14 residues. CDR3 residues: CASRPTGANYGYTF. DNA of the CDR3: TGTGCCAGCAGACCGACGGGAGCTAACTATGGCTACACCTTC.

In its sample, this clonotype is medium-sized (0.01 to 0.1%). This chain links TRBV12-3 or TRBV12-4 with TRBJ1-2; D uncertain. The V and J ends lost 5 bases and 0 bases respectively, with 7 bases between them. The CDR3 loop spans 13 amino acids. The CDR3 DNA follows: TGTGCCAGCAGTCAGATTGCTAACTATGGCTACACCTTC. It codes for CASSQIANYGYTF.

Within the sample, this clonotype is medium-sized (0.01 to 0.1%). CDR3 sequence: CASSPDAARANYGYTF. In nucleotides, the CDR3 is TGTGCCAGCAGTCCAGATGCTGCAAGAGCTAACTATGGCTACACCTTC. This chain connects TRBV12-3 or TRBV12-4 to TRBJ1-2; D unclear. This CDR3 has 16 amino acids. Between the trimmed V and J ends, which lost 5 bases and 0 bases, there was a span of 16 bases.

This clonotype has at least ten counts. The chain uses TRBV12-3 or TRBV12-4 and TRBJ1-2; D is perhaps TRBD1 (6 bases). The CDR3 extends over 14 amino acids. Trimming removed 5 bases from V and 2 bases from J, with 12 bases in between. CDR3 sequence: CASSRTARNYGYTF. CDR3 sequence (DNA): TGTGCCAGCAGTCGGACAGCGAGGAACTATGGCTACACCTTC.

This clonotype qualifies as medium-sized. This chain links TRBV12-3 or TRBV12-4 with TRBJ1-2; no firm D call. CDR3 length: 9 amino acids. The V end lost 7 bases, the J end lost 4 bases, and 1 base lay between the germline ends. The CDR3 here is CASIYGYTF. The CDR3 bases are TGTGCCAGCATCTATGGCTACACCTTC.

The V gene is TRBV12-3 or TRBV12-4, the J gene TRBJ1-2; D unclear. CDR3 length: 14 residues. V was pared by 0 bases and J by 4 bases, with 9 bases between. CDR3 in amino acids: CASSLAGRFYGYTF. Here the CDR3 DNA reads TGTGCCAGCAGTTTAGCCGGACGGTTCTATGGCTACACCTTC.

This clonotype is medium-sized within its sample. The rearrangement joins TRBV12-3 or TRBV12-4 to TRBJ1-2; no reliable D call. The CDR3 is made up of 12 amino acids. Trimming stripped 6 bases from V and 0 bases from J, with 5 bases between. This CDR3 reads CASSQTNYGYTF. In DNA, the CDR3 is TGTGCCAGCAGCCAAACTAACTATGGCTACACCTTC.

This clonotype was picked up a small number of times. V is TRBV12-3 or TRBV12-4 and J is TRBJ1-2; D gene unclear. The V end was cut by 8 bases, the J end by 4 bases, with 8 bases between. This CDR3 region has 11 residues. DNA of the CDR3: TGTGCCAGCGGTAGCAGCTATGGCTACACCTTC. Protein sequence: CASGSSYGYTF.

This clonotype was found many times. CDR3 sequence (DNA): TGTGCCAGCAGACCGGGACAGGGATCTCATGGCTACACCTTC. Amino acid sequence: CASRPGQGSHGYTF. The chain has TRBV12-3 or TRBV12-4 and TRBJ1-2; TRBD1 matches 9 bases. This CDR3 is built from 14 residues. V was pared by 6 bases and J by 6 bases, with 8 bases of the junction left unmatched.

Relative to its sample, this clonotype is medium-sized. The chain uses TRBV12-3 or TRBV12-4 and TRBJ1-2; D not resolved. The V gene lost 0 bases and the J gene lost 0 bases, with 14 bases spanning the gap. This CDR3 comprises 17 residues. In DNA, the CDR3 is TGTGCCAGCAGTTTAGCGGCTCGATCAGGAACTAACTATGGCTACACCTTC. This sequence encodes CASSLAARSGTNYGYTF.

This clonotype was seen repeatedly, ten times or more. V usage is TRBV12-3 or TRBV12-4 and J usage is TRBJ1-2; 8 bases match TRBD1. Losses at the gene ends were 6 bases for V and 6 bases for J; bases not matched to a gene: 6. The CDR3 is 13 residues long. As DNA, the CDR3 is TGTGCCAGCAGACCGGGACAGGAGGATGGCTACACCTTC. Translation: CASRPGQEDGYTF.

The J gene is TRBJ1-2, the V gene TRBV12-3 or TRBV12-4; D remains unclear. Deletions cut 4 bases from V and 4 bases from J, with 13 bases between. The CDR3 spans 14 residues. The CDR3 protein is CASSSDGRTYGYTF. The CDR3 region has the DNA TGTGCCAGCAGTTCCGACGGAAGGACCTATGGCTACACCTTC.

This chain uses TRBV12-3 or TRBV12-4 with TRBJ1-2; TRBD1 matches 7 bases. The CDR3 runs 16 residues. Trimming took 8 bases from V and 1 from J; bases not matched to a gene: 13. In DNA form, the CDR3 reads TGTGCCAGCGGAATGGACAGGACTCTCCTTAACTATGGCTACACCTTC. It is translated as CASGMDRTLLNYGYTF.

This clonotype is medium-sized within its sample. The chain is built from TRBV12-3 or TRBV12-4 and TRBJ1-2, with D unclear. Trimming cost V 3 bases and J 3 bases, with 14 bases left between them. The CDR3 runs 15 residues. CDR3 residues: CASSFGSTLDYGYTF. In DNA, the CDR3 is TGTGCCAGCAGTTTCGGGTCGACACTGGACTATGGCTACACCTTC.

In its sample, this clonotype ranks as medium-sized. CDR3 in DNA: TGTGCCAGCAGTCCCAGCAGGGACCGGAGCAACTATGGCTACACCTTC. Translation: CASSPSRDRSNYGYTF. The V call is TRBV12-3 or TRBV12-4, the J call TRBJ1-2, with a tentative D call TRBD1 (5 bases). The CDR3 runs to 16 residues. The V end was cut by 5 bases, the J end by 2 bases, with 18 bases between.

Judged by abundance, this clonotype is medium-sized (0.01 to 0.1%). This CDR3 reads CASSLVAEYGYTF. For the CDR3, the DNA is TGTGCCAGCAGTTTAGTCGCCGAATATGGCTACACCTTC. This sequence joins TRBV12-3 or TRBV12-4 and TRBJ1-2; no reliable D call. CDR3 size: 13 residues. Trimming shortened V by 1 base and J by 5 bases, and 8 bases separated the two germline ends.

Judged by abundance, this clonotype is medium-sized (0.01 to 0.1%). The CDR3 loop reads CASSPSSYYGYTF. CDR3 nucleotide sequence: TGTGCCAGCAGTCCGAGCAGCTACTATGGCTACACCTTC. The genes are TRBV12-3 or TRBV12-4 and TRBJ1-2; D call uncertain. V was shortened by 5 bases and J by 3 bases, with 10 bases between the two germline ends. The CDR3 is made up of 13 amino acids.

In this sample, this clonotype is medium-sized (0.01 to 0.1%). J is TRBJ1-2 and V is TRBV12-3 or TRBV12-4; 7 nucleotides align to TRBD1. The J segment lost 8 bases and the V segment lost 4 bases, leaving 13 bases of the junction unmatched. This CDR3 has 15 residues. The CDR3 sequence: CASSSYTGQPRGYTF. In nucleotides, the CDR3 is TGTGCCAGCAGTTCCTACACGGGACAGCCTAGGGGCTACACCTTC.

The J gene is TRBJ1-2, the V gene TRBV12-3 or TRBV12-4, with a tentative D call TRBD1 (5 bases). Trimming took 6 bases from V and 10 from J, leaving 24 bases between them. CDR3 length equals 15 residues. This chain's CDR3 is CASSLYRDVEGDYTF. The CDR3 DNA follows: TGTGCCAGCAGCCTGTATAGGGACGTCGAGGGTGACTACACCTTC.